Below, one T cell receptor (beta chain) is given with its context. Its antigen is as yet unknown. This entry belongs to a study of cytomegalovirus exposure and HLA in healthy donors. Both 60 Vbeta primers and 13 Jbeta primers went into the PCR. The table came from immunoSEQ multiplex PCR; TCRdb's copy has only in-frame clones and leaves some out. The sample lists about 69,000 clones, 65% to 75% occurring once. Findings and caveats of the study: A later analysis linked a missense DCLRE1C variant to TCR beta V- and J-gene trimming.

What was sequenced was PBMCs. The origin of this receptor is a woman aged 55 to 70 in good health and CMV-seropositive.

This chain's CDR3 is CASSQGHSSTDTQYF. The CDR3 region has the DNA TGTGCCAGCTCACAGGGACACTCTAGCACAGATACGCAGTATTTT. This chain links TRBV18 with TRBJ2-3; D possibly corresponds to TRBD1 (6 bases). The V and J ends lost 4 bases and 0 bases respectively, with 11 bases between them. CDR1 is KGHSH and CDR2 is LQKENI in the germline V gene. The CDR3 runs to 15 residues.